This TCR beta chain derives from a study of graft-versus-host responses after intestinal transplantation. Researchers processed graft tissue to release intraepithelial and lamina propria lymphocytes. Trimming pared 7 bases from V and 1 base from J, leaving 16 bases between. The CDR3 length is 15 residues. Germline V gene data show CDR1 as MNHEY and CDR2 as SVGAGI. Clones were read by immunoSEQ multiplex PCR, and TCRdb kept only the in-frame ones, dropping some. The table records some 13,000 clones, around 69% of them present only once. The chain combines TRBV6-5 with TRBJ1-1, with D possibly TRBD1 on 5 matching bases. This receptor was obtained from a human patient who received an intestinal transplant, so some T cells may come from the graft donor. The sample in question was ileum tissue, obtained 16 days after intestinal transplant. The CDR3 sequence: CASISLGTGNTEAFF. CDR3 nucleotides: TGTGCCAGCATTAGTTTGGGTACAGGGAACACTGAAGCTTTCTTT.